A selection of T cell receptor beta chains follows, all from one sample in a study of PD-1 blockade in classical Hodgkin lymphoma. TCRdb keeps only in-frame clones here, not all; method: immunoSEQ multiplex PCR. The table shows 15,000 to 19,000 clones, with more than 70% occurring only once. Sequencing was carried out using CD4+ T cells from blood. These TCRs come from a human donor with classical Hodgkin lymphoma. Both conserved end residues are part of each CDR3. The order of the fields is CDR3 length, V gene, CDR3 protein.

>14|TRBV28
CASSYEQGLRGYTF
>16|TRBV28
CASNRASGSPYNEQFF
>17|TRBV14
CASSQGLLAGVSGEQFF
>18|TRBV5-6
CASSLLGALWSGANVLTF
>14|TRBV7-2
CASSPNPGSYEQYF
>14|TRBV5-1
CASSLAGEYNEQFF
>13|TRBV19
CASSMRQRDEQFF
>15|TRBV11-2
CASSFRLQGGGEQYF
>13|TRBV10-3
CAISGTSSNEQFF
>16|TRBV27
CASRDTGGWAKNIQYF
>13|TRBV7-9
CASSFTAAYEQYF
>13|TRBV30
CAWRPTGHYGYTF
>13|TRBV6-4
CASSREGQVEQFF
>15|TRBV4-2
CASSQRTTGSAEAFF
>16|TRBV19
CASSTSTGVKKNEQFF
>17|TRBV6-1
CASSEVRRAVTNEKLFF
>15|TRBV11-2
CASSLVTGLADTQYF
>15|TRBV5-1
CASSLGLVSGHEQFF
>15|TRBV27
CASSPTSGRYYEQYF
>14|TRBV7-8
CASSLRSGAYEQYF
>14|TRBV9
CASSVATGRRGYTF
>14|TRBV29-1
CSVKEGGNNSPLHF
>15|TRBV5-1
CASSLDRRGAYEQYF
>14|TRBV2
CASSVLGRSTEAFF
>15|TRBV4-2
CASSITKGLAGEQFF
>14|TRBV7-2
CASSLQFRTDTQYF
>13|TRBV14
CASSQKYGSPLHF
>15|TRBV11-2
CASSSFGGRAYEQYF
>13|TRBV19
CASSIKGRYEQYF
>12|TRBV29-1
CSVALSQETQYF
>14|TRBV6-4
CASSEDRVNNEQFF
>14|TRBV5-4
CASSLAGGGDTQYF
>13|TRBV18
CASLGTVQETQYF